This entry lists 19 T cell receptor beta chains sequenced from one sample in a study of graft-versus-host responses after intestinal transplantation. The assay was immunoSEQ multiplex PCR, and TCRdb's table has in-frame clones only and misses some. The sample has about 14,000 clones; 29% are singletons. The sequenced sample was alloreactive CD4+ T cells from a mixed lymphocyte reaction culture, obtained before intestinal transplant. Subset noted: CFSE-low proliferating T cells sorted from roughly six-day pre-transplant mixed lymphocyte reaction (GvH or HvG direction). The receptors originated from a human patient who received an intestinal transplant.

The V call is TRBV30, the J call TRBJ2-7; no definite D call. The germline V and J ends were trimmed by 0 bases and 0 bases, with 12 bases remaining between them. The V gene's germline CDR1 is GTSNPN and CDR2 SVGIG (reference sequence). This CDR3 is 15 amino acids long. The CDR3 reads CAWSVKDPISYEQYF. The DNA of the CDR3 is TGTGCCTGGAGTGTAAAGGACCCCATCTCCTACGAGCAGTACTTC.

This clone was seen more than once but under ten times. CDR3 loop: CASSLEADRTDTQYF. Written as DNA, the CDR3 is TGTGCCAGCAGCTTAGAAGCGGACCGCACAGATACGCAGTATTTT. The V gene is TRBV7-2, the J gene TRBJ2-3, with D possibly being TRBD2 (5 bases). CDR1 and CDR2 (germline): SGHTA, FQGNSA. V lost 1 base, J lost 1 base, and 9 bases lay in between. This CDR3 spans 15 amino acids. The full variable domain, its missing parts supplied by reference TRBV7-2 and TRBJ2-3, is GAGVSQSPSNKVTEKGKDVELRCDPISGHTALYWYRQSLGQGLEFLIYFQGNSAPDKSGLPSDRFSAERTGGSVSTLTIQRTQQEDSAVYLCASSLEADRTDTQYFGPGTRLTVL.

The chain employs TRBV28 and TRBJ2-7, with 9 bases matching TRBD1. The length of the CDR3 is 17 residues. CDR1 and CDR2 (germline): MDHEN, SYDVKM. After removal of 3 bases from V and 4 bases from J, the junction contained 13 bases not matched to a gene. CDR3 nucleotide sequence: TGTGCCAGCAGTTTTCGGGGACAGGGACTGGTGGGTTACGAGCAGTACTTC. It translates to CASSFRGQGLVGYEQYF.

V and J are TRBV7-9 and TRBJ1-2, with D tentatively TRBD1 (6 bases). Germline CDR1 and CDR2: SEHNR and FQNEAQ (reference sequence). The CDR3 extends over 15 amino acids. Trimming left V 4 bases short and J 7 bases short, with 19 bases between. DNA for the CDR3: TGTGCCAGCAGCTCTGGGGTCGGGGGCGCGGTTGGCTACACCTTC. Translation: CASSSGVGGAVGYTF.

This clone came up a few times. The rearrangement joins TRBV28 to TRBJ2-3; 8 bases fit TRBD2. Trimming removed 6 bases from V and 2 bases from J; junction bases left unmatched: 10. There are 16 residues in the CDR3. CDR1 is MDHEN, CDR2 SYDVKM, per germline. The DNA for the CDR3 is TGTGCCAGCAGCCGCAGCGGGAGAGGACACACAGATACGCAGTATTTT. Its translation is CASSRSGRGHTDTQYF.

The chain employs TRBV7-9 and TRBJ2-1; 7 bases are shared with TRBD1. Germline-derived CDR1 and CDR2 are SEHNR and FQNEAQ (reference sequence). The junction had 5 bases not matched to a gene; V was cut back by 5 bases and J by 1 base. The CDR3 extends over 15 amino acids. The CDR3 DNA reads as TGTGCCAGCAGCCCCAGACAGGGATCCTACAATGAGCAGTTCTTC. It specifies CASSPRQGSYNEQFF.

The rearrangement links TRBV5-1 to TRBJ2-1; 10 bases are a match to TRBD2. The germline CDR1 and CDR2 sequences are SGHRS and YFSETQ. V shed 0 bases and J 8 bases; nucleotides not matched to a gene: 5. The CDR3 loop spans 15 amino acids. The CDR3 DNA reads as TGCGCCAGCAGCTTGGCTAGCGGGAGCCCGTATGAGCAGTTCTTC. Protein sequence: CASSLASGSPYEQFF.

The rearrangement joins TRBV15 to TRBJ1-2, with unresolved D. This CDR3 region has 16 residues. Germline loops: CDR1 LNHNV, CDR2 YYDKDF (reference sequence). V lost 3 bases, J lost 3 bases, and 17 bases lay in between. The CDR3: CATSSAGKAFHYGYTF. The DNA of the CDR3 is TGTGCCACCAGCAGCGCGGGGAAGGCGTTCCACTATGGCTACACCTTC. Full variable domain (missing parts from reference TRBV15 and TRBJ1-2): DAMVIQNPRYQVTQFGKPVTLSCSQTLNHNVMYWYQQKSSQAPKLLFHYYDKDFNNEADTPDNFQSRRPNTSFCFLDIRSPGLGDTAMYLCATSSAGKAFHYGYTFGSGTRLTVV.

This chain joins TRBV5-1 and TRBJ2-5; 9 bases fit TRBD1. The V gene end was trimmed by 5 bases and the J gene end by 4 bases; junction bases not matched to a gene: 6. The CDR3 has 14 residues. Germline lookup yields CDR1 SGHRS and CDR2 YFSETQ. The CDR3 nucleotides are TGCGCCAGCAGACTGACAGGGGGAGGAGAGACCCAGTACTTC. This encodes CASRLTGGGETQYF.

The V and J genes are TRBV6-1 and TRBJ2-3; D not resolved. Deletions cut 2 bases from V and 1 base from J, with 4 bases between. Germline V gene data show CDR1 as MNHNS and CDR2 as SASEGT. This CDR3 is built from 13 residues. CDR3 DNA sequence: TGTGCCAGCAGTGAACTGGGCACAGATACGCAGTATTTT. Translated, it gives CASSELGTDTQYF.

The chain combines TRBV6-5 with TRBJ2-3, with 7 positions matching TRBD1. V lost 10 bases, J lost 1 base, and 2 bases stayed unmatched. The V gene's germline CDR1 is MNHEY and CDR2 SVGAGI. The CDR3 runs to 12 residues. CDR3 sequence: CAIQGGTDTQYF. In DNA form, the CDR3 reads TGTGCCATCCAGGGGGGCACAGATACGCAGTATTTT.

The chain joins TRBV6-5 to TRBJ2-1; no definite D call. The CDR3 extends over 11 amino acids. Deletions cut 2 bases from V and 10 bases from J, with 6 bases between. Germline CDR1 reads MNHEY; CDR2 reads SVGAGI. CDR3: CASSYGSEQFF. CDR3 sequence (DNA): TGTGCCAGCAGTTACGGGTCGGAGCAGTTCTTC.

The chain has TRBV18 and TRBJ1-1; 10 bases match TRBD1. This CDR3 region has 13 residues. Trimming cost V 3 bases and J 5 bases; bases outside gene matches: 0. Germline CDR1 reads KGHSH; CDR2 reads LQKENI. The CDR3 here is CASSPDRGTEAFF. The DNA of the CDR3 is TGTGCCAGCTCACCGGACAGGGGGACTGAAGCTTTCTTT.

V and J are TRBV21-1 and TRBJ2-1; the table gives TRBD2 as D, unverified against the DNA. TRBV21-1 is described as a pseudogene. CDR3 length equals 14 residues. This chain's CDR3 is CASTLTRGRHEQFF. The CDR3 DNA follows: TGTGCCAGCACCCTCACCAGAGGGAGACATGAGCAGTTCTTC.

The J gene is TRBJ2-1, the V gene TRBV11-2; 7 nucleotides agree with TRBD1. The V and J ends lost 3 bases and 5 bases, in that order; junction bases with no gene match: 13. The CDR3 extends over 17 amino acids. Germline values: CDR1 SGHAT, CDR2 FQNNGV. The CDR3 is CASSFWTGLQTDNEQFF. CDR3 DNA: TGTGCCAGCAGCTTCTGGACAGGCCTTCAAACGGACAATGAGCAGTTCTTC.

The rearrangement joins TRBV7-8 to TRBJ2-7, with TRBD2 matching over 9 bases. This CDR3 contains 15 residues. The junction had 7 bases not matched to a gene; V was cut back by 5 bases and J by 2 bases. CDR1 and CDR2 from the germline V gene are SGHVS and FQNEAQ. The CDR3 nucleotides are TGTGCCAGCAGCGTCAGCGGGAGGCCGACCTACGAGCAGTACTTC. It yields the protein CASSVSGRPTYEQYF.

The V call is TRBV10-3, the J call TRBJ1-2; possible D gene TRBD1, 5 bases. The CDR3 contains 14 residues. The ends were cut back, 3 bases at V and 3 bases at J, with 11 bases in the middle. Germline V gene lookup returns CDR1 ENHRY and CDR2 SYGVKD. The CDR3 sequence: CAISERGRDYGYTF. The CDR3 DNA sequence: TGTGCCATCAGTGAAAGGGGACGGGACTATGGCTACACCTTC.

This chain connects TRBV5-1 to TRBJ1-4; 8 bases match TRBD1. This CDR3 has 16 amino acids. Trimming took 3 bases from V and 8 from J; bases not matched to a gene: 12. Germline CDR1 SGHRS, CDR2 YFSETQ. CDR3 sequence (DNA): TGCGCCAGCAGCTCCCTGGAGGGGACAGGTGGCGAAAAACTGTTTTTT. Amino acids: CASSSLEGTGGEKLFF. Complete variable domain (other parts from reference TRBV5-1 and TRBJ1-4): KAGVTQTPRYLIKTRGQQVTLSCSPISGHRSVSWYQQTPGQGLQFLFEYFSETQRNKGNFPGRFSGRQFSNSRSEMNVSTLELGDSALYLCASSSLEGTGGEKLFFGSGTQLSVL.

The chain has TRBV14 and TRBJ2-1; 10 bases map to TRBD2. The germline CDR1 and CDR2 sequences are SGHDN and FVKESK. This CDR3 has 16 residues. V lost 0 bases and J lost 6; bases outside the gene matches: 5. Written as DNA, the CDR3 is TGTGCCAGCAGCCAAGATCGAGCTAGCGGGAGCAATGAGCAGTTCTTC. Translation: CASSQDRASGSNEQFF.